This TCR beta chain derives from a study of read filtering for tumor transcriptome and immune sequencing. The CDR3 runs 10 residues. Germline V CDR1 and CDR2: SQVTM, ANQGSEA. This library used around 0.4 ug RNA and molecular barcoded adaptors spanning alpha/delta and beta/gamma chains. TCRdb recomputed calls from the reads with MiXCR, one row per CDR3 protein. The sample records roughly 38,000 distinct CDR3 sequences, 13% to 15% being singletons. Concerning this clonotype itself: The antigen is undetermined. With a much larger clone just one base away, this may be a read error.

Bone marrow was sampled from every patient at the time of active disease. Study conclusions and caveats: Single-read clonotypes: about 81.9% of IR-seq clonotypes (around 3.4% of reads), 74.6% of RNA-seq clonotypes (44.6% of reads). Even smaller IR-seq throughput identified most shared clonotypes.

This rearrangement joins TRBV29-1 to TRBJ1-4; TRBD1 might be the D (5 bases). The TCR was taken from a donor older than 35 with multiple myeloma. Sequencing used a population of CD138-negative cells sorted from bone marrow. CDR3 region: CSGGSEKLCF. The CDR3 DNA sequence: TGCAGCGGGGGCTCGGAAAAACTGTGTTTT.